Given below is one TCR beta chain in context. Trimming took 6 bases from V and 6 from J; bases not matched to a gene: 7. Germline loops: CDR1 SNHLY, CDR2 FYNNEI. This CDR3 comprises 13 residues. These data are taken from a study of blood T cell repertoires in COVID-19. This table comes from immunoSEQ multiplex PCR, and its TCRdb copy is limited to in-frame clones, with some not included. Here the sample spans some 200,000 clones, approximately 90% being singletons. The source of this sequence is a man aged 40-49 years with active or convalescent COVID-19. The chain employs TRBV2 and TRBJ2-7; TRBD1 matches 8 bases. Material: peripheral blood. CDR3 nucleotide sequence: TGTGCCAGCAGCCACAGGGGGGAGCGCGAGCAGTACTTC. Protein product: CASSHRGEREQYF.